The rows below give T cell receptor beta chains drawn from one sample of a study of blood T cell repertoires in COVID-19. Profiled with immunoSEQ multiplex PCR; TCRdb holds only in-frame clones, not every one. This table holds some 150,000 clones, roughly four fifths found once. Specimen: peripheral blood. All receptors derive from a human donor with acute or convalescent COVID-19. The donor label of this sample is uncertain. Both conserved end residues are part of each CDR3. The D gene is left open where the match is weak. Clone size is stated in some rows and not others, as once, few, many or a class when expanded.

-	-	TRBJ2-1	TRBV24-1	CATSDSLVMSSYNEQFF	TGTGCCACCAGTGATAGTCTGGTGATGAGCTCCTACAATGAGCAGTTCTTC
once	-	TRBJ1-5	TRBV4-1	CASSQVRGSNQPQHF	TGCGCCAGCAGCCAAGTAAGGGGTAGCAATCAGCCCCAGCATTTT
-	-	TRBJ2-4	TRBV19	CASSIEGQGGRDIQYF	TGTGCCAGTAGTATAGAAGGTCAGGGGGGTAGGGACATTCAGTACTTC
-	TRBD2	TRBJ2-3	TRBV29-1	CSVVLAGGPDTQYF	TGCAGCGTTGTACTAGCGGGGGGGCCAGATACGCAGTATTTT
many	TRBD1	TRBJ1-2	TRBV10-3	CAISGSGGVYGYTF	TGTGCCATCAGTGGCTCAGGGGGCGTCTATGGCTACACCTTC
-	-	TRBJ1-5	TRBV6-1	CASSEDRSNQPQHF	TGTGCCAGCAGTGAAGACAGGAGCAATCAGCCCCAGCATTTT
-	-	TRBJ2-7	TRBV30	CAWSTQGRYEQYF	TGTGCCTGGAGTACCCAGGGGAGATACGAGCAGTACTTC
-	-	TRBJ1-6	TRBV30	CAWSFTGNSGSPLHF	TGTGCCTGGAGCTTTACAGGGAATTCGGGTTCACCCCTCCACTTT
-	-	TRBJ1-1	TRBV19	CASSPSNTEAFF	TGTGCCAGTAGTCCGTCGAACACTGAAGCTTTCTTT
once	-	TRBJ2-3	TRBV5-1	CASSLMAGRDTQYF	TGCGCCAGCAGCCTGATGGCGGGGCGGGATACGCAGTATTTT
-	-	TRBJ2-1	TRBV4-2	CASSQEGDSNYNEQFF	TGTGCCAGCAGCCAAGAAGGGGACTCCAACTACAATGAGCAGTTCTTC
-	-	TRBJ1-1	TRBV5-1	CASSLDSGFIERKETFF	TGCGCCAGCAGCTTGGACTCGGGGTTTATAGAGCGAAAAGAAACTTTCTTT
-	TRBD1	TRBJ1-1	TRBV5-1	CASIWGQGDASTEAFF	TGCGCCAGTATCTGGGGACAGGGGGATGCGAGCACTGAAGCTTTCTTT
once	-	TRBJ1-1	TRBV2	CASSGAGTSFYTEAFF	TGTGCCAGCAGTGGGGCGGGGACGTCTTTCTACACTGAAGCTTTCTTT
-	-	TRBJ2-1	TRBV9	CASSPSGHSSNEQFF	TGTGCCAGCAGCCCATCGGGACACTCTTCAAATGAGCAGTTCTTC
-	TRBD1	TRBJ2-2	TRBV7-6	CASSSRQGNTGELFF	TGTGCCAGCAGCTCCCGACAGGGAAACACCGGGGAGCTGTTTTTT
-	TRBD1	TRBJ1-1	TRBV18	CASSPTGGSWNTEAFF	TGTGCCAGCTCACCCACAGGGGGCAGCTGGAACACTGAAGCTTTCTTT
few	-	TRBJ2-5	TRBV12-3/TRBV12-4	CASSLGAENQYF	TGTGCCAGCAGTTTAGGGGCAGAGAACCAGTACTTC
-	-	TRBJ2-3	TRBV29-1	CSVGGSMGTDTQYF	TGCAGCGTTGGGGGCTCCATGGGCACAGATACGCAGTATTTT
-	-	TRBJ1-1	TRBV25-1	CASSESKGGAETEAFF	TGTGCCAGCAGTGAATCCAAGGGGGGGGCCGAGACTGAAGCTTTCTTT
few	-	TRBJ1-1	TRBV27	CASRSGGGEAFF	TGTGCCAGCCGCTCTGGCGGGGGCGAAGCTTTCTTT
-	TRBD1	TRBJ2-7	TRBV7-8	CASSFARDRVFGEQYF	TGTGCCAGCAGCTTTGCACGGGACAGGGTGTTCGGCGAGCAGTACTTC
-	-	TRBJ1-1	TRBV30	CAWSLGATEAFF	TGTGCCTGGAGTCTAGGGGCCACTGAAGCTTTCTTT
-	-	TRBJ1-2	TRBV11-1	CASSSAGVGYGYTF	TGTGCCAGCAGCTCCGCCGGGGTAGGATATGGCTACACCTTC
-	-	TRBJ1-1	TRBV3-1/TRBV3-2	CASSQGSNTEAFF	TGTGCCAGCAGCCAAGGTTCAAACACTGAAGCTTTCTTT
few	-	TRBJ2-1	TRBV29-1	CSVGQGGFYNEQFF	TGCAGCGTAGGGCAGGGGGGATTCTACAATGAGCAGTTCTTC
-	-	TRBJ1-3	TRBV9	CASSVGGNGNTIYF	TGTGCCAGCAGCGTAGGAGGGAATGGAAACACCATATATTTT
-	-	TRBJ1-2	TRBV19	CASSPGGYYGYTF	TGTGCCAGTAGCCCCGGGGGATACTATGGCTACACCTTC
-	-	TRBJ1-2	TRBV4-1	CASSPGAGWDGYTF	TGCGCCAGCAGCCCAGGGGCAGGGTGGGATGGCTACACCTTC
-	-	TRBJ1-4	TRBV5-4	CASSLGVTREGREKLFF	TGTGCCAGCAGCTTGGGGGTGACGAGGGAAGGACGCGAAAAACTGTTTTTT
-	-	TRBJ1-4	TRBV2	CASSVAAGGVGKLFF	TGTGCCAGCAGTGTGGCCGCTGGGGGGGTCGGAAAACTGTTTTTT
-	-	TRBJ1-4	TRBV10-3	CASGGTNEKLFF	TGTGCCTCCGGGGGAACTAATGAAAAACTGTTTTTT
few	-	TRBJ2-7	TRBV25-1	CASSGTDSSYEQYF	TGTGCCAGCAGTGGGACCGACAGCTCCTACGAGCAGTACTTC
-	TRBD2	TRBJ2-5	TRBV5-4	CASSQKRGESETQYF	TGTGCCAGCAGCCAGAAGCGGGGGGAGTCGGAGACCCAGTACTTC
-	-	TRBJ1-2	TRBV12-3/TRBV12-4	CASSSQGSHTF	TGTGCCAGCAGTTCACAGGGTTCCCACACCTTC
-	TRBD1	TRBJ2-3	TRBV29-1	CTTQGQLTDTQYF	TGCACGACACAGGGACAGCTGACAGATACGCAGTATTTT
few	-	TRBJ1-1	TRBV19	CASSIEPDKGQPEAFF	TGTGCCAGTAGTATCGAACCCGACAAAGGACAGCCTGAAGCTTTCTTT